A single sample gave rise to the 13 T cell receptor beta chains below, sequenced in a study of cytotoxic CD8 clonotypes in ibrutinib-treated CLL. TCRdb's copy holds only in-frame clones and misses some; the assay was immunoSEQ multiplex PCR. The sample gives tens of thousands of clones, roughly 80% of which show up once; about a fifth is in the top ten. This specimen consisted of PBMCs, obtained after 24 months of ibrutinib treatment. The receptors derive from a human donor with chronic lymphocytic leukemia.

This clone was counted a few times. The chain combines TRBV2 with TRBJ2-3; 8 bases fit TRBD2. V shed 4 bases and J 0 bases; nucleotides not matched to a gene: 9. This CDR3 spans 17 amino acids. The germline V gene encodes CDR1 SNHLY and CDR2 FYNNEI. The CDR3 DNA sequence: TGTGCCAGCAGTGGAACTTTAACTAGCGGAAGCACAGATACGCAGTATTTT. Translated, it gives CASSGTLTSGSTDTQYF.

The V call is TRBV4-2, the J call TRBJ2-3; 9 bases are a match to TRBD2. This CDR3 is built from 17 residues. V lost 0 bases and J lost 5; bases outside the gene matches: 9. Germline V lookup: CDR1 LGHNA, CDR2 YNFKEQ. In DNA form, the CDR3 reads TGTGCCAGCAGCCAAGAGGTCCGCGGGAGGGGAGGAGATACGCAGTATTTT. It is translated as CASSQEVRGRGGDTQYF.

The chain joins TRBV29-1 to TRBJ2-3; 8 nucleotides align to TRBD2. The V gene end was trimmed by 6 bases and the J gene end by 1 base; junction bases not matched to a gene: 6. Germline CDR1 and CDR2: SQVTM and ANQGSEA. The CDR3 sequence is 14 residues long. The DNA for the CDR3 is TGCAGCGTCTATACTAGCGGACGCACAGATACGCAGTATTTT. It codes for CSVYTSGRTDTQYF.

This sequence joins TRBV7-2 and TRBJ2-4, with 9 bases matching TRBD1. The junction had 6 bases not matched to a gene; V was cut back by 3 bases and J by 3 bases. The CDR3 has 16 amino acids. Germline V gene sequence: CDR1 SGHTA, CDR2 FQGNSA. The CDR3 nucleotides are TGTGCCAGCAGCTTGGGGACAGGGAGGGACAAAAACATTCAGTACTTC. Its translation is CASSLGTGRDKNIQYF.

J is TRBJ1-1 and V is TRBV28, with D perhaps matching TRBD1 (6 bases). Germline CDR1 is MDHEN and CDR2 is SYDVKM. The CDR3 has 16 amino acids. The V end was cut by 7 bases, the J end by 5 bases, with 23 bases between. The CDR3 sequence: CASIPTPGRGHTEAFF. The CDR3 coding sequence is TGTGCCAGCATACCGACACCCGGCAGGGGTCATACTGAAGCTTTCTTT.

The chain joins TRBV5-1 to TRBJ1-2, with 9 positions matching TRBD1. J lost 2 bases, V lost 2 bases, and 4 bases had no gene match. The CDR3 sequence is 15 residues long. Per germline, CDR1 SGHRS and CDR2 YFSETQ. CDR3 sequence: CASSFGDRVNYGYTF. The CDR3 DNA follows: TGCGCCAGCAGCTTTGGGGACAGGGTAAACTATGGCTACACCTTC.

The chain has TRBV4-1 and TRBJ1-4, with no clear D. Trimming left V 3 bases short and J 7 bases short, with 15 bases between. The CDR3 has 15 residues. The germline V gene has CDR1 MGHRA and CDR2 YSYEKL. The CDR3 here is CASSHEGPGSEKLFF. CDR3 nucleotides: TGCGCCAGCAGCCATGAGGGCCCGGGGAGTGAAAAACTGTTTTTT.

J is TRBJ2-7 and V is TRBV7-8, with D maybe TRBD1 (6 bases). With 7 bases removed from V and 6 bases from J, the gap between germline ends came to 25 bases. The CDR3 covers 16 residues. Germline-derived CDR1 and CDR2 are SGHVS and FQNEAQ. Here the CDR3 reads CASTGVADLERGEQYF. CDR3 coding DNA: TGTGCCAGCACAGGGGTGGCGGACCTGGAGCGAGGCGAGCAGTACTTC. The whole variable domain, filled in from reference TRBV7-8 and TRBJ2-7, reads GAGVSQSPRYKVAKRGQDVALRCDPISGHVSLFWYQQALGQGPEFLTYFQNEAQLDKSGLPSDRFFAERPEGSVSTLKIQRTQQEDSAVYLCASTGVADLERGEQYFGPGTRLTVT.

The rearrangement links TRBV7-2 to TRBJ2-1; D call uncertain. The CDR3 runs to 13 residues. Germline V lookup: CDR1 SGHTA, CDR2 FQGNSA. The germline V and J ends were trimmed by 2 bases and 6 bases, with 8 bases remaining between them. The DNA for the CDR3 is TGTGCCAGCAGCTTATTTTCGACCAATGAGCAGTTCTTC. Translated, it gives CASSLFSTNEQFF.

The chain employs TRBV7-2 and TRBJ1-3, with D uncertain. Per germline, CDR1 SGHTA and CDR2 FQGNSA. Trimming removed 1 base from V and 0 bases from J, with 10 bases in between. This CDR3 region has 16 residues. For the CDR3, the DNA is TGTGCCAGCAGCTTAGTTTCCAAGACCTCTGGAAACACCATATATTTT. This gives the protein CASSLVSKTSGNTIYF.

The sample holds a few counts of this clone. The DNA for the CDR3 is TGTGCTAGTGGTTTGGGGACTCATACCACTGAAGCTTTCTTT. It is translated as CASGLGTHTTEAFF. V and J are TRBV12-5 and TRBJ1-1; no clear D gene. Looked up from germline, CDR1 is LGHNT and CDR2 is FRNRAP. The V end lost 1 base, the J end lost 4 bases, and 10 bases lay between the germline ends. The CDR3 covers 14 residues.

This clone occurred a few times. Written as DNA, the CDR3 is TGTGCCAGCAGTGCCAGGGCTAACTATGGCTACACCTTC. This gives the protein CASSARANYGYTF. The genes are TRBV6-1 and TRBJ1-2, with D perhaps matching TRBD1 (5 bases). Germline assignment: CDR1 MNHNS and CDR2 SASEGT. The CDR3 loop spans 13 amino acids. Trimming took 4 bases from V and 0 from J, leaving 6 bases between them.

The chain uses TRBV28 and TRBJ1-1; D is uncertain. V was clipped by 4 bases and J by 4 bases, with 13 bases between them. There are 14 residues in the CDR3. CDR1 is MDHEN and CDR2 is SYDVKM in the germline V gene. CDR3 nucleotides: TGTGCCAGCAGTTCCCCCCCGGGGTCCACTGAAGCTTTCTTT. Translating gives CASSSPPGSTEAFF.